Sequencing of this T cell receptor beta chain was carried out in a study of blood T cells in healthy people across ages. Notes on the study in general: Diversity was higher, and naive CD4+ cells more numerous, in long-lived donors than in aged donors. Lack of knowledge of donor CMV status possibly confounded expanded clonotype changes.

Then a second PCR, running roughly 7 to 11 cycles, was carried out with a sample-barcoded 5' primer and a J-beta primer mix. A template-switch adaptor with 12 random nucleotides tagged each cDNA molecule. TCRdb reanalysed the 5' RACE reads using MiXCR and keeps one entry per CDR3 protein. The profile shows over 1,500,000 distinct CDR3 sequences, about two fifths of them singletons. This CDR3 has 14 amino acids. Per the germline V gene, CDR1 is SGHRS and CDR2 is YFSETQ. Comments on this clonotype: The target antigen is unknown. Sequence at one end of the junction differs from germline and may be a read error.

The material sequenced was blood. The sequence was collected from a human donor in good health. The rearrangement uses TRBV5-1 and TRBJ1-2, with a tentative D call TRBD1 (5 bases). Here the CDR3 DNA reads TGCGTCAGCAGTGGTCCGGGACGGACCTACGGCTACACCTTC. This translates into CVSSGPGRTYGYTF. Drawing the rest from reference TRBV5-1 and TRBJ1-2, the complete variable domain is KAGVTQTPRYLIKTRGQQVTLSCSPISGHRSVSWYQQTPGQGLQFLFEYFSETQRNKGNFPGRFSGRQFSNSRSEMNVSTLELGDSALYLCVSSGPGRTYGYTFGSGTRLTVV.